This TCR beta chain was obtained from a study of blood T cell repertoires in COVID-19. Authors' processing steps: Reference gene primer amplification gave nucleated cell count estimates. This table comes from immunoSEQ multiplex PCR, and its TCRdb copy is limited to in-frame clones, with some not included. That table is the source of V, J and clone size, and D and trimming were worked out from the DNA. The data hold more than 95,000 clones, with about 89% observed a single time. V was shortened by 10 bases and J by 1 base, with 14 bases between the two germline ends. The germline gives CDR1 SNHLY, CDR2 FYNNEI. This CDR3 spans 13 amino acids.

The genes are TRBV2 and TRBJ2-7; D remains unclear. Source material: peripheral blood. The receptor was isolated from a human donor in a cohort sampled during active COVID-19. The CDR3 protein is CANKAGRSYEQYF. The CDR3 bases are TGTGCCAACAAAGCAGGCAGGTCCTACGAGCAGTACTTC.